This passage covers 21 T cell receptor beta chains from one sample sequenced in a study of blood T cell repertoires in COVID-19 (dated by TCRdb to 2019 to 2021). Library preparation used the immunoSEQ multiplex PCR assay. TCRdb mirrors the immuneACCESS table, restricted to in-frame sequences. Some clones are absent from its copies; in checked studies, under half trace to an unresolved V gene, and the reason for the others is unknown. The sample has 200,000 to 250,000 clones on record, 80% to 90% of them singletons. 3.1% of the sample lies in the top ten. The sequenced sample consisted of PBMCs or T cells enriched from blood (not recorded which). These TCRs come from a woman in her forties or fifties in a cohort exposed to, infected with or recovered from COVID-19 (not recorded which).

V is TRBV5-1 and J is TRBJ2-3; 9 positions agree with TRBD1. CDR1 and CDR2 from the germline V gene are SGHRS and YFSETQ. The CDR3 is 15 amino acids. With 3 bases clipped from V and 2 bases from J, the junction kept 4 bases outside the gene matches. The CDR3 DNA reads TGCGCCAGCAGCTCGGGACAGGGAGCCACAGATACGCAGTATTTT. It specifies CASSSGQGATDTQYF.

J is TRBJ1-3 and V is TRBV7-9; D is ambiguous. Trimming took 6 bases from V and 2 from J, leaving 14 bases between them. Germline V gene sequence: CDR1 SEHNR, CDR2 FQNEAQ (reference sequence). This CDR3 spans 15 amino acids. CDR3 protein: CASSFHREAGNTIYF. DNA of the CDR3: TGTGCCAGCAGTTTCCATCGAGAGGCTGGAAACACCATATATTTT.

The chain combines TRBV5-1 with TRBJ1-6; 10 bases are a match to TRBD1. The V and J ends lost 0 bases and 9 bases, in that order; junction bases with no gene match: 3. The length of the CDR3 is 15 residues. Germline-derived CDR1 and CDR2 are SGHRS and YFSETQ. CDR3 in DNA: TGCGCCAGCAGCTTGGGACAGGGGGCGGGTTCACCCCTCCACTTT. Translated: CASSLGQGAGSPLHF. Drawing the rest from reference TRBV5-1 and TRBJ1-6, the complete variable domain is KAGVTQTPRYLIKTRGQQVTLSCSPISGHRSVSWYQQTPGQGLQFLFEYFSETQRNKGNFPGRFSGRQFSNSRSEMNVSTLELGDSALYLCASSLGQGAGSPLHFGNGTRLTVT.

This clone occurred a few times. The rearrangement joins TRBV19 to TRBJ1-1; TRBD1 matches at 7 bases. Germline CDR1 reads LNHDA; CDR2 reads SQIVND (reference sequence). Losses at the gene ends were 3 bases for V and 2 bases for J; bases not matched to a gene: 3. The CDR3 runs 14 residues. Written as DNA, the CDR3 is TGTGCCAGTAGTATGACAGGGCCTAACACTGAAGCTTTCTTT. It encodes CASSMTGPNTEAFF.

This clone was seen just once. The chain couples TRBV4-2 to TRBJ1-2; 9 nucleotides agree with TRBD1. Losses at the gene ends were 3 bases for V and 5 bases for J; bases not matched to a gene: 7. Germline CDR1 is LGHNA and CDR2 is YNFKEQ. This CDR3 has 15 residues. CDR3 residues: CASSHPGQGFYGYTF. In DNA, the CDR3 is TGTGCCAGCAGCCATCCGGGACAGGGCTTTTATGGCTACACCTTC.

J is TRBJ2-3 and V is TRBV2; TRBD2 aligns across 7 bases. V gave up 0 bases and J gave up 11 bases; unmatched junction bases: 8. This CDR3 has 14 amino acids. From germline, CDR1 is SNHLY and CDR2 FYNNEI. CDR3 region: CASSEAGGITGQYF. CDR3 in DNA: TGTGCCAGCAGTGAAGCGGGAGGGATAACAGGGCAGTATTTT.

The chain has TRBV25-1 and TRBJ2-5, with D perhaps matching TRBD1 (5 bases). The V end lost 3 bases, the J end lost 1 base, and 6 bases lay between the germline ends. Germline assignment: CDR1 MGHDK and CDR2 SYGVNS. This CDR3 region has 13 residues. This CDR3 is CASSEQGQETQYF. DNA for the CDR3: TGTGCCAGCAGTGAGCAGGGCCAAGAGACCCAGTACTTC.

A note on this clone: Other DNA sequences in the sample encode the same CDR3. The chain recombines TRBV7-9 with TRBJ1-1, with D uncertain. The V and J ends lost 11 bases and 1 base respectively, with 11 bases between them. This CDR3 region has 12 residues. Germline CDR1 is SEHNR and CDR2 is FQNEAQ (reference sequence). CDR3: CASSAGNTEAFF. The CDR3 DNA is TGTGCCTCTTCGGCGGGGAACACTGAAGCTTTCTTT.

This chain uses TRBV7-3 with TRBJ2-2, with 8 bases fitting TRBD2. The CDR3 extends over 14 amino acids. Germline CDR1 SGHTA, CDR2 FQGTGA. V lost 8 bases to trimming and J lost 6 bases; unmatched junction nucleotides: 8. This chain's CDR3 is CASGKERGSGELFF. The CDR3 nucleotides are TGTGCCAGCGGAAAAGAGCGGGGGTCCGGGGAGCTGTTTTTT.

The J gene is TRBJ2-7, the V gene TRBV18; 7 bases map to TRBD1. The germline gives CDR1 KGHSH, CDR2 LQKENI. The CDR3 sequence is 14 residues long. Trimming took 2 bases from V and 8 from J; bases not matched to a gene: 9. The CDR3: CASSPSLTGSQQYF. CDR3 coding DNA: TGTGCCAGCTCACCAAGCTTGACAGGGTCGCAGCAGTACTTC.

The V gene is TRBV18, the J gene TRBJ2-3; TRBD1 matches 8 bases. The end of the DNA fits TRBJ1-6 better, so the J call may be wrong. CDR1 KGHSH and CDR2 LQKENI come from the germline V gene. There are 12 residues in the CDR3. The CDR3 is CASSIPQGALHF. Written as DNA, the CDR3 is TGTGCCAGCTCAATACCACAGGGGGCCCTCCACTTT.

The gene calls are TRBV5-1 and TRBJ2-5; 7 bases are shared with TRBD1. Trimming removed 4 bases from V and 3 bases from J; junction bases left unmatched: 6. The CDR3 contains 14 residues. Germline V lookup: CDR1 SGHRS, CDR2 YFSETQ. The CDR3 coding sequence is TGCGCCAGCAGCCAAGGGACAGCGGAAGAGACCCAGTACTTC. Translation: CASSQGTAEETQYF.

The V and J genes are TRBV7-2 and TRBJ1-4; D might be TRBD1 (5 bases). This CDR3 region has 16 residues. V was cut by 3 bases and J by 11 bases, with 22 bases left in between. Germline CDR1 SGHTA, CDR2 FQGNSA. In DNA, the CDR3 is TGTGCCAGCAGCTTTTCCGGGGCAAGCCCCGGAGGGAAACTGTTTTTT. This translates into CASSFSGASPGGKLFF.

This clone is a singleton in its sample. This chain joins TRBV20-1 and TRBJ1-4; tentatively, D is TRBD1 (5 bases). This CDR3 is 16 amino acids long. Trimming pared 3 bases from V and 4 bases from J, leaving 18 bases between. Germline V gene data show CDR1 as DFQATT and CDR2 as SNEGSKA (reference sequence). The CDR3 is CSASLVREGINEKLFF. In DNA form, the CDR3 reads TGCAGTGCTAGTCTGGTCAGGGAGGGGATTAATGAAAAACTGTTTTTT.

This sequence joins TRBV24-1 and TRBJ2-3; D is uncertain. The germline gives CDR1 KGHDR, CDR2 SFDVKD. The CDR3 sequence is 13 residues long. The ends were cut back, 5 bases at V and 2 bases at J, with 7 bases in the middle. Here the CDR3 reads CATSAQFTDTQYF. CDR3 nucleotides: TGTGCCACCAGTGCCCAATTCACAGATACGCAGTATTTT.

The chain carries TRBV24-1 and TRBJ2-5; 7 bases align to TRBD1. Trimming cost V 3 bases and J 0 bases; bases outside gene matches: 0. The CDR3 sequence is 14 residues long. The germline V gene encodes CDR1 KGHDR and CDR2 SFDVKD. The CDR3 region is CATSDDRDQETQYF. CDR3 nucleotides: TGTGCCACCAGTGATGACAGGGACCAAGAGACCCAGTACTTC.

This clone was observed a handful of times. The genes are TRBV7-2 and TRBJ2-5, with 7 positions matching TRBD2. The CDR3 consists of 16 residues. The V gene's germline CDR1 is SGHTA and CDR2 FQGNSA. The ends lost 7 bases at V and 5 bases at J; junction bases unmatched: 16. The CDR3: CASTPGASGEPETQYF. CDR3 DNA sequence: TGTGCCAGCACCCCCGGGGCTAGCGGCGAACCGGAGACCCAGTACTTC.

The CDR3 nucleotides read TGTGCCACCTCTGGGACAGCGTCAACCTGGACCGGGGAGCTGTTTTTT. The encoded protein is CATSGTASTWTGELFF. The rearrangement uses TRBV24-1 and TRBJ2-2; 7 bases line up with TRBD1. The CDR3 has 16 amino acids. Trimming cost V 9 bases and J 5 bases; bases outside gene matches: 14. The germline V gene has CDR1 KGHDR and CDR2 SFDVKD.

The chain combines TRBV12-3 or TRBV12-4 with TRBJ1-2; 8 bases align to TRBD1. Trimming took 4 bases from V and 5 from J; bases not matched to a gene: 3. This CDR3 region has 13 residues. CDR3 loop: CASSSTGGYGYTF. CDR3 sequence (DNA): TGTGCCAGCAGTTCCACAGGGGGATATGGCTACACCTTC.

CDR3 loop: CASSPGPRGYEQYF. For the CDR3, the DNA is TGTGCCAGCTCACCAGGGCCCAGGGGCTACGAGCAGTACTTC. The chain recombines TRBV18 with TRBJ2-7, with D tentatively TRBD1 (6 bases). The CDR3 has 14 amino acids. V lost 2 bases to trimming and J lost 3 bases, with 11 bases between them. Germline V gene data show CDR1 as KGHSH and CDR2 as LQKENI.

J is TRBJ1-6 and V is TRBV5-4; TRBD1 might be the D (5 bases). Germline-derived CDR1 and CDR2 are SGHNT and YYREEE (reference sequence). This CDR3 has 13 residues. V was shortened by 3 bases and J by 10 bases, with 11 bases between the two germline ends. CDR3 residues: CASSSDSGSPLHF. For the CDR3, the DNA is TGTGCCAGCAGCTCTGACAGTGGATCACCCCTCCACTTT.